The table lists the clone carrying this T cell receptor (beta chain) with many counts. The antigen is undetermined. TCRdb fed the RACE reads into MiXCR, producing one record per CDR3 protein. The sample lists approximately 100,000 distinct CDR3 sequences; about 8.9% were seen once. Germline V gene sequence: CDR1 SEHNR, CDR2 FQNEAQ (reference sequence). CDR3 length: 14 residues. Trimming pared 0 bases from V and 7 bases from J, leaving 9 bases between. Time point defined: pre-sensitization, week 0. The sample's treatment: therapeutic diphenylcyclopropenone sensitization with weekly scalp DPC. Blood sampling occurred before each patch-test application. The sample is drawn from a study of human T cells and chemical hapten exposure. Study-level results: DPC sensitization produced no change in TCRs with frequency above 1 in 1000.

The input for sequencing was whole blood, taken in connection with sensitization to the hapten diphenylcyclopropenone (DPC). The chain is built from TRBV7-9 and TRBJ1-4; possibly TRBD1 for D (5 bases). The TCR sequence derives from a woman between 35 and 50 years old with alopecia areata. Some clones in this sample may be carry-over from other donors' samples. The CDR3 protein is CASSLAGTAEKLFF. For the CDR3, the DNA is TGTGCCAGCAGCTTAGCGGGGACCGCTGAAAAACTGTTTTTT.